These 7 T cell receptor beta chains originate from one sample sequenced in a study of patients and donors after allogeneic stem cell transplantation. Each CDR3 protein is one row after TCRdb ran MiXCR on the RT-PCR reads. This table holds approximately 98,000 distinct CDR3 sequences, 35% found once. Sequencing was performed on blood, either unsorted or a sorted T cell fraction (not recorded which). These receptors all stem from a human donor who was either an allogeneic HSCT recipient or a stem cell or donor lymphocyte infusion donor (not recorded which). It is not recorded whose cells these are; they may come from a transplant donor.

This chain connects TRBV7-2 to TRBJ1-1; D not certain. Trimming cost V 5 bases and J 0 bases, with 10 bases left between them. This CDR3 region has 14 residues. Germline lookup yields CDR1 SGHTA and CDR2 FQGNSA. In nucleotides, the CDR3 is TGTGCCAGCAGCCCCTCCAACATGAACACTGAAGCTTTCTTT. Its protein is CASSPSNMNTEAFF.

In this sample, this clonotype turned up a few times. This chain joins TRBV19 and TRBJ2-7; D ambiguous. The CDR3 totals 15 residues. Per the germline V gene, CDR1 is LNHDA and CDR2 is SQIVND (reference sequence). The V end lost 2 bases, the J end lost 3 bases, and 14 bases lay between the germline ends. The CDR3 DNA sequence: TGTGCCAGTAGTATAAGCAGCGCTGGAAACTACGAGCAGTACTTC. Its translation: CASSISSAGNYEQYF.

The gene calls are TRBV20-1 and TRBJ2-4; 9 bases match TRBD2. The V segment lost 6 bases and the J segment 1 base; nucleotides outside the gene matches: 13. The CDR3 length is 17 residues. The germline V gene encodes CDR1 DFQATT and CDR2 SNEGSKA (reference sequence). CDR3 sequence: CSAYSGSGGGAKNIQYF. In DNA form, the CDR3 reads TGCAGTGCCTATAGCGGGAGCGGGGGAGGGGCCAAAAACATTCAGTACTTC.

The sample holds a few counts of this clonotype. This chain links TRBV7-9 with TRBJ1-4, with TRBD1 as a possible D gene (6 bases). V dropped 3 bases and J dropped 8 bases, with 10 bases sitting between them. This CDR3 comprises 13 residues. Germline V CDR1 and CDR2: SEHNR, FQNEAQ (reference sequence). The CDR3 is CASSFRGEEKLFF. The CDR3 DNA is TGTGCCAGCAGCTTCAGGGGAGAGGAAAAACTGTTTTTT.

The rearrangement joins TRBV6-5 to TRBJ2-7, with D perhaps matching TRBD1 (6 bases). Germline CDR1 reads MNHEY; CDR2 reads SVGAGI. The germline V and J ends were trimmed by 0 bases and 0 bases, with 12 bases remaining between them. The CDR3 contains 16 residues. This chain's CDR3 is CASSYSNRASSYEQYF. The CDR3 bases are TGTGCCAGCAGTTACTCGAACAGGGCGAGCTCCTACGAGCAGTACTTC.

The chain has TRBV15 and TRBJ2-7; possibly TRBD2 for D (5 bases). Trimming removed 0 bases from V and 4 bases from J, with 7 bases in between. Germline V gives CDR1 LNHNV, CDR2 YYDKDF (reference sequence). The CDR3 spans 13 residues. CDR3 sequence: CATSREGAYEQYF. In DNA form, the CDR3 reads TGTGCCACCAGCAGAGAGGGAGCTTACGAGCAGTACTTC. Filled out from reference TRBV15 and TRBJ2-7, the complete variable domain reads DAMVIQNPRYQVTQFGKPVTLSCSQTLNHNVMYWYQQKSSQAPKLLFHYYDKDFNNEADTPDNFQSRRPNTSFCFLDIRSPGLGDTAMYLCATSREGAYEQYFGPGTRLTVT.

The CDR3 loop is CASSLVGRRNTEAFF. In DNA, the CDR3 is TGTGCCAGCAGTTTAGTTGGCCGGCGGAACACTGAAGCTTTCTTT. The chain links TRBV12-3 or TRBV12-4 to TRBJ1-1; D unclear. The CDR3 totals 15 residues. V lost 1 base and J lost 1, with 10 bases in between.